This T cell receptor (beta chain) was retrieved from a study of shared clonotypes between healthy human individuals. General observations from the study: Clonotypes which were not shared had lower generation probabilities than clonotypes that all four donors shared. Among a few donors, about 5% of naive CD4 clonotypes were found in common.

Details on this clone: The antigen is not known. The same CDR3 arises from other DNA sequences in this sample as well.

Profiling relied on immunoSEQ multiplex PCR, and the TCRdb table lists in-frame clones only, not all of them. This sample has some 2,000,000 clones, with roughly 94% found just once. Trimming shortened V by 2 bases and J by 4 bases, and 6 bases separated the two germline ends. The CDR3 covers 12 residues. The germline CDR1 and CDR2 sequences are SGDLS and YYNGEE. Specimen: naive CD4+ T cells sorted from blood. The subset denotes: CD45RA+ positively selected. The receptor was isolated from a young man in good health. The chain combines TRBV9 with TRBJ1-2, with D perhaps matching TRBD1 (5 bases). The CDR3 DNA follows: TGTGCCAGCAGCGTCGACAGCTATGGCTACACCTTC. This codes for CASSVDSYGYTF.